The 19 T cell receptor beta chains in this list originate from one sample, sequenced in a study of T cell responses to AZD1222 COVID-19 vaccine. Sequenced by immunoSEQ multiplex PCR; TCRdb stores in-frame clones only, minus some. The sample lists 130,000 to 150,000 clones; about nine tenths were seen once. Sample: peripheral blood, taken on day 0 of AZD1222 vaccination. Every receptor here comes from an adult in good health.

The count of this clone is one. The V and J genes are TRBV2 and TRBJ2-5, with a possible D match to TRBD1 (5 bases). The V gene lost 6 bases and the J gene lost 4 bases, with 18 bases spanning the gap. Germline CDR1 and CDR2: SNHLY and FYNNEI. The CDR3 spans 15 residues. CDR3 amino acids: CASSVGVGVVETQYF. CDR3 bases: TGTGCCAGCAGCGTAGGGGTTGGAGTGGTAGAGACCCAGTACTTC.

The chain recombines TRBV25-1 with TRBJ1-2; no definite D call. Germline V lookup: CDR1 MGHDK, CDR2 SYGVNS. There are 13 residues in the CDR3. Trimming cost V 0 bases and J 2 bases, with 4 bases left between them. The CDR3, as DNA: TGTGCCAGCAGTGAATACAAAAACTATGGCTACACCTTC. The encoded protein is CASSEYKNYGYTF.

The chain recombines TRBV4-3 with TRBJ1-6; unclear D gene. Trimming stripped 5 bases from V and 0 bases from J, with 14 bases between. The CDR3 runs to 17 residues. Germline values: CDR1 LGHNA, CDR2 YSLEER. CDR3 sequence (DNA): TGCGCCAGCAGCAGGCGTCAGTCAGGCTCCTATAATTCACCCCTCCACTTT. Translating it yields CASSRRQSGSYNSPLHF.

The rearrangement joins TRBV29-1 to TRBJ1-1; maybe TRBD1 (5 bases). The CDR3 runs 12 residues. Germline CDR1 is SQVTM and CDR2 is ANQGSEA. V lost 4 bases, J lost 3 bases, and 9 bases lay in between. The CDR3 sequence: CSVGGGDTEAFF. As DNA, the CDR3 is TGCAGCGTTGGCGGGGGGGACACTGAAGCTTTCTTT. The full variable domain, completed using reference TRBV29-1 and TRBJ1-1, is SAVISQKPSRDICQRGTSLTIQCQVDSQVTMMFWYRQQPGQSLTLIATANQGSEATYESGFVIDKFPISRPNLTFSTLTVSNMSPEDSSIYLCSVGGGDTEAFFGQGTRLTVV.

The rearrangement uses TRBV5-5 and TRBJ1-6; D is unclear. V gave up 4 bases and J gave up 0 bases, with 8 bases separating them. The germline CDR1 and CDR2 sequences are SGHKS and YYEKEE (reference sequence). This CDR3 region has 15 residues. The CDR3 reads CASSVMDSYNSPLHF. The CDR3 DNA sequence: TGTGCCAGCAGCGTAATGGACTCCTATAATTCACCCCTCCACTTT.

This clone came up a few times. J is TRBJ1-2 and V is TRBV5-1; TRBD1 aligns across 9 bases. The CDR3 extends over 17 amino acids. J was trimmed by 7 bases and V by 2 bases; bases with no gene match: 15. Germline V gives CDR1 SGHRS, CDR2 YFSETQ. The CDR3 DNA reads as TGCGCCAGCAGCTTTCTTACCGGGACAGGGTCTCTCGGTGGCTACACCTTC. As protein: CASSFLTGTGSLGGYTF.

The rearrangement links TRBV6-5 to TRBJ1-4, with D perhaps matching TRBD1 (5 bases). V lost 7 bases, J lost 8 bases, and 20 bases lay in between. Germline values: CDR1 MNHEY, CDR2 SVGAGI. This CDR3 region has 15 residues. CDR3 loop: CASTYSGRRGEKLFF. In DNA, the CDR3 is TGTGCCAGCACCTACTCGGGGCGGCGGGGGGAAAAACTGTTTTTT.

This clone was recorded once. At one of its ends the junction is not consistent with the germline gene, which may arise from a read error. The chain has TRBV27 and TRBJ2-1; 9 bases map to TRBD1. The CDR3 is made up of 14 amino acids. Germline CDR1 reads MNHEY; CDR2 reads SMNVEV (reference sequence). The CDR3, as DNA: TGTGCCAGCAGTTTACTTAGTCGCCGGGACAGGGAGGTCTTC. This codes for CASSLLSRRDREVF.

V usage is TRBV6-2 or TRBV6-3 and J usage is TRBJ2-3; TRBD2 matches at 8 bases. Per the germline V gene, CDR1 is MNHEY and CDR2 is SVGEGT. With 2 bases clipped from V and 4 bases from J, the junction kept 5 bases outside the gene matches. The CDR3 loop spans 15 amino acids. The CDR3 nucleotides read TGTGCCAGCAGTTACATCGGGACTAGTTCAGATACGCAGTATTTT. Its protein is CASSYIGTSSDTQYF.

The rearrangement uses TRBV11-2 and TRBJ2-1, with 7 nucleotides matching TRBD2. The CDR3 length is 15 residues. V lost 5 bases, J lost 2 bases, and 6 bases stayed unmatched. Germline V gene data show CDR1 as SGHAT and CDR2 as FQNNGV. CDR3 amino acids: CASSPGRGAYNEQFF. The CDR3 DNA sequence: TGTGCCAGCAGCCCGGGGAGGGGAGCCTACAATGAGCAGTTCTTC.

J is TRBJ2-3 and V is TRBV7-2, with 8 bases lining up with TRBD2. V was clipped by 0 bases and J by 2 bases; unmatched bases: 13. The CDR3 sequence is 19 residues long. Germline lookup yields CDR1 SGHTA and CDR2 FQGNSA. The CDR3 region has the DNA TGTGCCAGCAGCTTAGCGCGGGGTAGCGGGAAGCTCACCACAGATACGCAGTATTTT. It is translated as CASSLARGSGKLTTDTQYF.

This chain uses TRBV7-9 with TRBJ1-4; D is uncertain. V gave up 3 bases and J gave up 8 bases, with 10 bases separating them. CDR3 length equals 13 residues. CDR1 and CDR2 (germline): SEHNR, FQNEAQ (reference sequence). CDR3 coding DNA: TGTGCCAGCAGCTTCCTCCAGGCAGAAAAACTGTTTTTT. Its protein product is CASSFLQAEKLFF.

The chain couples TRBV4-3 to TRBJ2-7; D is uncertain. This CDR3 contains 15 residues. The V gene's germline CDR1 is LGHNA and CDR2 YSLEER. Trimming took 0 bases from V and 2 from J, leaving 11 bases between them. The CDR3: CASSQEGSLAYEQYF. The DNA for the CDR3 is TGCGCCAGCAGCCAAGAAGGCAGCCTCGCCTACGAGCAGTACTTC.

J is TRBJ2-2 and V is TRBV7-9; the match to TRBD2 covers 13 bases. Germline values: CDR1 SEHNR, CDR2 FQNEAQ (reference sequence). Trimming took 5 bases from V and 7 from J; bases not matched to a gene: 10. CDR3 size: 17 residues. The CDR3 loop reads CASSLGLAGDLGGELFF. CDR3 coding DNA: TGTGCCAGCAGCCTTGGACTAGCGGGAGATTTGGGCGGGGAGCTGTTTTTT.

This clone has a single count. The CDR3 bases are TGCGCCAGCAGCTTCGCAGGGGGAAGTCTAGAGGGCACTGAAGCTTTCTTT. This translates into CASSFAGGSLEGTEAFF. The V call is TRBV5-1, the J call TRBJ1-1; TRBD1 matches at 7 bases. This CDR3 has 17 residues. With 2 bases clipped from V and 4 bases from J, the junction kept 14 bases outside the gene matches. Germline CDR1 SGHRS, CDR2 YFSETQ.

This chain joins TRBV7-9 and TRBJ2-5; 9 bases line up with TRBD2. Germline V gene data show CDR1 as SEHNR and CDR2 as FQNEAQ (reference sequence). The V gene end was trimmed by 3 bases and the J gene end by 2 bases; junction bases not matched to a gene: 7. CDR3 length equals 16 residues. CDR3 region: CASSFSSGGFQETQYF. The CDR3 DNA reads as TGTGCCAGCAGCTTCTCGAGCGGGGGGTTTCAAGAGACCCAGTACTTC. The full variable domain, completed using reference TRBV7-9 and TRBJ2-5, is DTGVSQNPRHKITKRGQNVTFRCDPISEHNRLYWYRQTLGQGPEFLTYFQNEAQLEKSRLLSDRFSAERPKGSFSTLEIQRTEQGDSAMYLCASSFSSGGFQETQYFGPGTRLLVL.

The genes are TRBV28 and TRBJ1-5, with TRBD1 matching over 10 bases. Losses at the gene ends were 0 bases for V and 5 bases for J; bases not matched to a gene: 10. CDR1 MDHEN and CDR2 SYDVKM come from the germline V gene. The CDR3 is 18 residues long. CDR3 sequence reads: CASSLWMGRGTGDQPQHF. DNA for the CDR3: TGTGCCAGCAGTTTATGGATGGGAAGGGGGACAGGGGATCAGCCCCAGCATTTT.

The gene calls are TRBV5-4 and TRBJ1-2; D remains unclear. Germline V gene data show CDR1 as SGHNT and CDR2 as YYREEE (reference sequence). Trimming cost V 0 bases and J 8 bases, with 17 bases left between them. The CDR3 is made up of 15 amino acids. In nucleotides, the CDR3 is TGTGCCAGCAGCTTGGGTGACCAACACTTCAGGGGCTACACCTTC. Amino acids: CASSLGDQHFRGYTF.

The rearrangement uses TRBV7-9 and TRBJ2-7, with 7 nucleotides matching TRBD2. The CDR3 covers 14 residues. Germline V gene sequence: CDR1 SEHNR, CDR2 FQNEAQ (reference sequence). The trim removed 8 bases at V and 0 bases at J, leaving 7 bases unmatched. CDR3 region: CASDLGGSSYEQYF. The CDR3 nucleotides read TGTGCCAGCGATCTGGGGGGGAGCTCCTACGAGCAGTACTTC. Combining the CDR3 with reference TRBV7-9 and TRBJ2-7 gives the whole variable domain DTGVSQNPRHKITKRGQNVTFRCDPISEHNRLYWYRQTLGQGPEFLTYFQNEAQLEKSRLLSDRFSAERPKGSFSTLEIQRTEQGDSAMYLCASDLGGSSYEQYFGPGTRLTVT.